These 27 T cell receptor beta chains originate from one sample sequenced in a study of cytomegalovirus exposure and HLA in healthy donors. Both 60 Vbeta primers and 13 Jbeta primers went into the PCR. Measured with immunoSEQ multiplex PCR; TCRdb has only the in-frame clones, and not every one. The data hold around 67,000 clones, with around 82% observed a single time. Sequencing was performed on PBMCs. The receptors stem from a man in his late teens or twenties in good health and CMV-seropositive.

This clone was counted only a few times. The gene calls are TRBV4-1 and TRBJ2-3; TRBD1 matches 9 bases. V lost 3 bases and J lost 4; bases outside the gene matches: 11. The CDR3 runs 17 residues. In germline, CDR1 is MGHRA, CDR2 YSYEKL. The CDR3 here is CASSHDPGQGVPDTQYF. In nucleotides, the CDR3 is TGCGCCAGCAGCCATGATCCGGGACAGGGTGTACCAGATACGCAGTATTTT.

The genes are TRBV7-8 and TRBJ1-1, with D possibly TRBD1 on 5 matching bases. V was pared by 5 bases and J by 3 bases, with 13 bases between. This CDR3 contains 14 residues. Germline V gene lookup returns CDR1 SGHVS and CDR2 FQNEAQ. The CDR3 region is CASSRGAGDTEAFF. CDR3 coding DNA: TGTGCCAGCAGCCGGGGAGCGGGGGACACTGAAGCTTTCTTT.

In nucleotides, the CDR3 is TGTGCCAGCACCGACCAGGGGGGAGGGCCCCAGCATTTT. Translating gives CASTDQGGGPQHF. This chain joins TRBV28 and TRBJ1-5; 7 bases line up with TRBD1. Germline assignment: CDR1 MDHEN and CDR2 SYDVKM. CDR3 length equals 13 residues. V shed 7 bases, J shed 9 bases, and the junction held 9 bases outside the gene matches.

The chain carries TRBV5-4 and TRBJ2-6; 9 bases are shared with TRBD1. CDR1 is SGHNT and CDR2 is YYREEE in the germline V gene (reference sequence). After removal of 0 bases from V and 4 bases from J, the junction contained 5 bases not matched to a gene. The CDR3 has 17 residues. The DNA for the CDR3 is TGTGCCAGCAGCTTGGAACAGGGGGCAGGAGGGGCCAACGTCCTGACTTTC. Encoded protein: CASSLEQGAGGANVLTF.

The V and J genes are TRBV9 and TRBJ2-3; 9 bases map to TRBD2. The J segment lost 5 bases and the V segment lost 3 bases, leaving 7 bases of the junction unmatched. The CDR3 consists of 15 residues. Germline V gives CDR1 SGDLS, CDR2 YYNGEE. The CDR3 coding sequence is TGTGCCAGCAGCGCCACGTTAGCGGGGGAAGATACGCAGTATTTT. Translated: CASSATLAGEDTQYF.

The chain combines TRBV30 with TRBJ1-1, with 9 bases matching TRBD1. This CDR3 has 13 amino acids. Germline CDR1 GTSNPN, CDR2 SVGIG (reference sequence). The J segment lost 4 bases and the V segment lost 0 bases, leaving 0 bases of the junction unmatched. This CDR3 reads CAWSVQGATEAFF. CDR3 DNA sequence: TGTGCCTGGAGTGTACAGGGGGCCACTGAAGCTTTCTTT.

This clone turned up a few times. The genes are TRBV5-1 and TRBJ2-3; TRBD1 is a possible D gene (6 bases). The V end lost 4 bases, the J end lost 0 bases, and 15 bases lay between the germline ends. This CDR3 region has 16 residues. Germline lookup yields CDR1 SGHRS and CDR2 YFSETQ. CDR3 DNA: TGCGCCAGCAGCCAATCCGGGACATATAGCACAGATACGCAGTATTTT. Protein product: CASSQSGTYSTDTQYF.

The rearrangement joins TRBV7-8 to TRBJ1-3; 7 nucleotides agree with TRBD1. The CDR3 has 15 amino acids. Losses at the gene ends were 4 bases for V and 3 bases for J; bases not matched to a gene: 6. Germline values: CDR1 SGHVS, CDR2 FQNEAQ. The CDR3 protein is CASSYSGGFGNTIYF. The CDR3 DNA sequence: TGTGCCAGCAGCTACTCAGGGGGTTTTGGAAACACCATATATTTT.

The rearrangement joins TRBV2 to TRBJ1-6; 8 positions match TRBD1. Trimming removed 5 bases from V and 8 bases from J; junction bases left unmatched: 20. Germline V gene data show CDR1 as SNHLY and CDR2 as FYNNEI. This CDR3 has 19 amino acids. The chain's CDR3 is CASSRTGTGGVSGDSPLHF. CDR3 coding DNA: TGTGCCAGCAGTCGGACCGGGACAGGAGGTGTGTCGGGGGATTCACCCCTCCACTTT.

V and J are TRBV30 and TRBJ1-4; D is perhaps TRBD1 (6 bases). The germline V and J ends were trimmed by 2 bases and 4 bases, with 17 bases remaining between them. The CDR3 has 16 amino acids. Germline CDR1 reads GTSNPN; CDR2 reads SVGIG (reference sequence). CDR3 amino acids: CAWSPAPTGINEKLFF. In nucleotides, the CDR3 is TGTGCCTGGAGTCCCGCCCCCACAGGGATTAATGAAAAACTGTTTTTT. Drawing the rest from reference TRBV30 and TRBJ1-4, the complete variable domain is SQTIHQWPATLVQPVGSPLSLECTVEGTSNPNLYWYRQAAGRGLQLLFYSVGIGQISSEVPQNLSASRPQDRQFILSSKKLLLSDSGFYLCAWSPAPTGINEKLFFGSGTQLSVL.

This clone was found once. This rearrangement joins TRBV13 to TRBJ2-1; 9 positions agree with TRBD1. V lost 0 bases, J lost 6 bases, and 3 bases stayed unmatched. The CDR3 sequence is 15 residues long. Germline values: CDR1 PRHDT, CDR2 FYEKMQ (reference sequence). In nucleotides, the CDR3 is TGTGCCAGCAGCTTAGGGGGACAGGGAGGCAATGAGCAGTTCTTC. The encoded protein is CASSLGGQGGNEQFF.

The V and J genes are TRBV25-1 and TRBJ1-1; D uncertain. There are 14 residues in the CDR3. V shed 1 base and J shed 1 base, with 7 bases lying between them. Per the germline V gene, CDR1 is MGHDK and CDR2 is SYGVNS. The CDR3 bases are TGTGCCAGCAGTGAATCGGGAGGGAACACTGAAGCTTTCTTT. Amino acids: CASSESGGNTEAFF.

The V gene is TRBV27, the J gene TRBJ1-2, with TRBD1 as a possible D gene (6 bases). This CDR3 has 12 amino acids. V lost 6 bases to trimming and J lost 8 bases, with 13 bases between them. CDR1 MNHEY and CDR2 SMNVEV come from the germline V gene (reference sequence). In nucleotides, the CDR3 is TGTGCCAGCAGGGACAGAGACGTGGGCTACACCTTC. This gives the protein CASRDRDVGYTF.

The V gene is TRBV5-6, the J gene TRBJ1-5, with 9 bases lining up with TRBD1. This CDR3 is built from 16 residues. Germline CDR1 reads SGHDT; CDR2 reads YYEEEE. With 1 base clipped from V and 5 bases from J, the junction kept 7 bases outside the gene matches. As DNA, the CDR3 is TGTGCCAGCAGCTTGTGGGGGACAGGGTCTTATCAGCCCCAGCATTTT. Amino acid sequence: CASSLWGTGSYQPQHF.

The rearrangement joins TRBV30 to TRBJ2-7; D unresolved. Germline V gene sequence: CDR1 GTSNPN, CDR2 SVGIG (reference sequence). The V end was cut by 5 bases, the J end by 3 bases, with 11 bases between. The CDR3 contains 12 residues. CDR3 region: CAWWSGGYEQYF. The CDR3 nucleotides are TGTGCCTGGTGGAGTGGTGGCTACGAGCAGTACTTC.

The genes are TRBV21-1 and TRBJ2-7; the table's D call, TRBD1, has no DNA check behind it. TRBV21-1 is a listed pseudogene. The CDR3 has 15 residues. The CDR3 DNA reads TGTGCCAGCAGCCCTTCGACCACCAGGGTTTACGAGCAGTACTTC. This translates into CASSPSTTRVYEQYF.

This clone was detected once. CDR3 in amino acids: CAISETGGMEPQHF. The CDR3 bases are TGTGCCATCAGTGAGACAGGGGGTATGGAGCCCCAGCATTTT. The genes are TRBV10-3 and TRBJ1-5; TRBD1 aligns across 8 bases. The trim removed 2 bases at V and 8 bases at J, leaving 5 bases unmatched. The CDR3 runs 14 residues. CDR1 and CDR2 from the germline V gene are ENHRY and SYGVKD.

V is TRBV13 and J is TRBJ1-4; tentatively, D is TRBD1 (5 bases). With 2 bases removed from V and 5 bases from J, the gap between germline ends came to 12 bases. CDR1 is PRHDT and CDR2 is FYEKMQ in the germline V gene (reference sequence). The CDR3 has 15 residues. The CDR3 bases are TGTGCCAGCAGCTTATCAGCGGGGGTCAATGAAAAACTGTTTTTT. Translating gives CASSLSAGVNEKLFF. Variable domain in full (rest from reference TRBV13 and TRBJ1-4): AAGVIQSPRHLIKEKRETATLKCYPIPRHDTVYWYQQGPGQDPQFLISFYEKMQSDKGSIPDRFSAQQFSDYHSELNMSSLELGDSALYFCASSLSAGVNEKLFFGSGTQLSVL.

The rearrangement uses TRBV30 and TRBJ2-4, with a tentative D call TRBD2 (6 bases). CDR1 GTSNPN and CDR2 SVGIG come from the germline V gene (reference sequence). The CDR3 contains 12 residues. Trimming pared 2 bases from V and 7 bases from J, leaving 9 bases between. Here the CDR3 DNA reads TGTGCCTGGAGTCCGGGGGAGAACATTCAGTACTTC. Translated: CAWSPGENIQYF.

This sequence joins TRBV28 and TRBJ2-7, with D unclear. CDR1 and CDR2 from the germline V gene are MDHEN and SYDVKM. This CDR3 has 11 residues. The germline V and J ends were trimmed by 3 bases and 5 bases, with 5 bases remaining between them. For the CDR3, the DNA is TGTGCCAGCAGTTTTGAGGACGAGCAGTACTTC. It encodes CASSFEDEQYF. The complete variable domain, with remaining parts taken from reference TRBV28 and TRBJ2-7, reads DVKVTQSSRYLVKRTGEKVFLECVQDMDHENMFWYRQDPGLGLRLIYFSYDVKMKEKGDIPEGYSVSREKKERFSLILESASTNQTSMYLCASSFEDEQYFGPGTRLTVT.

The rearrangement joins TRBV4-2 to TRBJ2-1; 16 bases line up with TRBD2. CDR1 and CDR2 from the germline V gene are LGHNA and YNFKEQ. Losses at the gene ends were 1 base for V and 3 bases for J; bases not matched to a gene: 3. The CDR3 is 18 amino acids. In nucleotides, the CDR3 is TGTGCCAGCAGCCAAGTGGGACTAGCGGGAGGGCGCTACAATGAGCAGTTCTTC. Amino acid sequence: CASSQVGLAGGRYNEQFF.

This chain uses TRBV30 with TRBJ2-7; tentatively, D is TRBD2 (5 bases). CDR1 GTSNPN and CDR2 SVGIG come from the germline V gene (reference sequence). V lost 4 bases, J lost 2 bases, and 9 bases lay in between. This CDR3 has 12 amino acids. The CDR3, as DNA: TGTGCCTGGAACCGGGATACCTACGAGCAGTACTTC. This encodes CAWNRDTYEQYF.

This chain connects TRBV30 to TRBJ2-7; D might be TRBD1 (6 bases). CDR1 GTSNPN and CDR2 SVGIG come from the germline V gene (reference sequence). The CDR3 runs to 13 residues. The V end was cut by 1 base, the J end by 5 bases, with 12 bases between. Here the CDR3 DNA reads TGTGCCTGGAGTGCCATCAGGGGTGACGAGCAGTACTTC. It translates to CAWSAIRGDEQYF.

This clone is a singleton in its sample. The chain uses TRBV4-2 and TRBJ2-1; 10 bases align to TRBD2. This CDR3 is 17 amino acids long. CDR1 and CDR2 (germline): LGHNA, YNFKEQ. V trimming: 5 bases; J trimming: 7 bases; junction bases outside the gene matches: 14. The CDR3 loop is CASSKPLSGGALNEQFF. The CDR3 nucleotides read TGTGCCAGCAGCAAACCCCTCAGCGGGGGGGCCCTAAATGAGCAGTTCTTC.

The V gene is TRBV5-6, the J gene TRBJ2-1, with 8 nucleotides matching TRBD2. Germline CDR1 reads SGHDT; CDR2 reads YYEEEE. J gave up 8 bases and V 4 bases, and 14 bases lay outside the gene matches. The length of the CDR3 is 16 residues. The CDR3, as DNA: TGTGCCAGCAGCGGGGTGGATAGCGGGATAATCGATGAGCAGTTCTTC. Translating it yields CASSGVDSGIIDEQFF.

The chain joins TRBV4-2 to TRBJ2-7, with 8 bases fitting TRBD2. The J segment lost 1 base and the V segment lost 4 bases, leaving 6 bases of the junction unmatched. This CDR3 has 15 residues. From germline, CDR1 is LGHNA and CDR2 YNFKEQ. The CDR3 loop reads CASSPSLAESYEQYF. CDR3 in DNA: TGTGCCAGCAGCCCCTCACTAGCGGAATCCTACGAGCAGTACTTC.

A few counts support this clone. The gene calls are TRBV6-4 and TRBJ1-6; TRBD1 matches at 7 bases. With V trimmed by 2 bases and J by 7 bases, 2 bases remained unmatched. CDR1 is MRHNA and CDR2 is SNTAGT in the germline V gene. This CDR3 spans 14 amino acids. The CDR3 region is CASSDGTANSPLHF. In DNA form, the CDR3 reads TGTGCCAGCAGTGACGGGACAGCGAATTCACCCCTCCACTTT.